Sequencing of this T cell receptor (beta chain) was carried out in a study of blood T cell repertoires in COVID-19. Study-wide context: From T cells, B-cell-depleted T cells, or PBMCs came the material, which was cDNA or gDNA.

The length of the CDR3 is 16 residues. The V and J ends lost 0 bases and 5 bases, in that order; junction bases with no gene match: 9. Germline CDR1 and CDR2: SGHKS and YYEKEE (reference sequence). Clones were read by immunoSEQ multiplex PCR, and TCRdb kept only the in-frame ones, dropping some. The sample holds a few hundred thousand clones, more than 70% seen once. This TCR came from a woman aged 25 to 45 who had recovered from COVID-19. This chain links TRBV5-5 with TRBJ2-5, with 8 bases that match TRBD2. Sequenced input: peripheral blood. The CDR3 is CASSLEWGLVGETQYF. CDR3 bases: TGTGCCAGCAGCTTGGAATGGGGACTAGTAGGCGAGACCCAGTACTTC. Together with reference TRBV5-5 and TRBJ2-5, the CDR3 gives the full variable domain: DAGVTQSPTHLIKTRGQQVTLRCSPISGHKSVSWYQQVLGQGPQFIFQYYEKEERGRGNFPDRFSARQFPNYSSELNVNALLLGDSALYLCASSLEWGLVGETQYFGPGTRLLVL.